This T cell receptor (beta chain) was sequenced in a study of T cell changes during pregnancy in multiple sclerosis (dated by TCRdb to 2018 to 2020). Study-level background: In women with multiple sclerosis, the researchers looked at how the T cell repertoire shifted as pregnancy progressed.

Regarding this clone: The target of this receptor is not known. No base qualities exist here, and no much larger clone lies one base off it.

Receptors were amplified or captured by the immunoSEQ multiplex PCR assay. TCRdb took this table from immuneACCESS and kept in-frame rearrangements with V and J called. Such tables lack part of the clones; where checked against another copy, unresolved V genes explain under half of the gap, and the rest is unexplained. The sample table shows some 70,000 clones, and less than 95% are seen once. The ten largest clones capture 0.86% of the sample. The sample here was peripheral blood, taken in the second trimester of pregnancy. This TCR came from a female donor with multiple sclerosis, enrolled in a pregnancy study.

The DNA is as follows: TGTGCCAGCAGCGTAGTGGAGGGTGGGTCACCCCTCCACTTT. It specifies CASSVVEGGSPLHF. The sequence is built from TRBV9 and TRBJ1-6; no D gene is confidently identified. From the cysteine through the phenylalanine, the CDR3 covers 14 amino acids. The CDR3 DNA has 42 bases and is translated from base 1. According to the germline V gene, CDR1 reads SGDLS and CDR2 reads YYNGEE. Trimming removed 0 bases from V and 10 bases from J, leaving 11 bases between the germline ends.